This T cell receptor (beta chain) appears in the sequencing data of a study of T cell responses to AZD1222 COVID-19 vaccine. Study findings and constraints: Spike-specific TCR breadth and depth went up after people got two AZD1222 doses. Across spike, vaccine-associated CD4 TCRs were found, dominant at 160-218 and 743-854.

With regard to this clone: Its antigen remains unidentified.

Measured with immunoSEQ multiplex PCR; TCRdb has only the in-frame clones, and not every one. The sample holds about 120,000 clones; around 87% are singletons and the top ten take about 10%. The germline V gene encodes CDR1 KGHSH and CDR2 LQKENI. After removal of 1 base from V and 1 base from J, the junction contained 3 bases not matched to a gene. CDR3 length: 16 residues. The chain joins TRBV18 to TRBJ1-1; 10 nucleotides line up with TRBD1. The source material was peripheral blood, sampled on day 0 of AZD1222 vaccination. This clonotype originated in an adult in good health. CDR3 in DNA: TGTGCCAGCTCACCACAGGGGACAGGGGCGAACACTGAAGCTTTCTTT. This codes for CASSPQGTGANTEAFF.